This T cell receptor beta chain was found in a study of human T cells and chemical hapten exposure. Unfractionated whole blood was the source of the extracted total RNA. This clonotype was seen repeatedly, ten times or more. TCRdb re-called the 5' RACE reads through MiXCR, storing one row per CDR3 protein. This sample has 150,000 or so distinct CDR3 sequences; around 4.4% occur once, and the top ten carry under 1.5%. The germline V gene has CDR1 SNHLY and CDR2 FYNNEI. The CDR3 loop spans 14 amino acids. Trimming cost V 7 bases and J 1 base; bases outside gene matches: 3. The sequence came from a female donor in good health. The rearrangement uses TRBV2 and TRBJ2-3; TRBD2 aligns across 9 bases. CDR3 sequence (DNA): TGTGCCAGCACCCCTAGCGGGGGCACAGATACGCAGTATTTT. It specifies CASTPSGGTDTQYF.